The 4 T cell receptor beta chains reported below all come from one sample, sequenced in a study of cytomegalovirus exposure and HLA in healthy donors. PCR amplification relied on 60 Vbeta primers (plus 13 Jbeta primers). Measured with immunoSEQ multiplex PCR; TCRdb has only the in-frame clones, and not every one. This repertoire shows approximately 170,000 clones, about 77% found once; its top ten account for roughly 9.3%. The sample consisted of PBMCs. The receptors derive from a man aged 18 to 29 in good health and CMV-seropositive.

The table lists this clone with a few counts. The CDR3 loop is CASSLVVRGPSDEQYF. The CDR3 region has the DNA TGTGCCAGCAGCTTAGTCGTCAGGGGCCCCTCGGACGAGCAGTACTTC. The gene calls are TRBV7-9 and TRBJ2-7, with TRBD1 as a possible D gene (6 bases). Germline CDR1 is SEHNR and CDR2 is FQNEAQ (reference sequence). The CDR3 sequence is 16 residues long. Trimming pared 1 base from V and 5 bases from J, leaving 18 bases between.

This chain uses TRBV6-5 with TRBJ2-3, with 8 bases fitting TRBD2. Germline V lookup: CDR1 MNHEY, CDR2 SVGAGI. Germline trimming cut 6 bases from V and 6 bases from J; bases unmatched to any gene: 11. The CDR3 runs to 15 residues. The CDR3 DNA follows: TGTGCCAGCAGGCCGGGGGGGGGAGGTTCTGATACGCAGTATTTT. Protein: CASRPGGGGSDTQYF.

This clone was seen just once. The V call is TRBV6-5, the J call TRBJ2-5; TRBD1 aligns across 9 bases. The tail of the sequence fits TRBJ2-7 better, so the J call may be wrong. In germline, CDR1 is MNHEY, CDR2 SVGAGI. The CDR3 loop spans 16 amino acids. As DNA, the CDR3 is TGTGCCAGCAGTTCTAAAGTACAGGGGGCGCAGGTCGAGCAGTACTTC. It codes for CASSSKVQGAQVEQYF.

The chain recombines TRBV7-9 with TRBJ2-2; 8 bases map to TRBD1. CDR1 SEHNR and CDR2 FQNEAQ come from the germline V gene (reference sequence). The CDR3 sequence is 19 residues long. After removal of 11 bases from V and 1 base from J, the junction contained 21 bases not matched to a gene. The CDR3 nucleotides read TGTGCCGGGACCCCGTCGGGACAGGAGACGAATAGGAACACCGGGGAGCTGTTTTTT. Translating gives CAGTPSGQETNRNTGELFF.